One and the same sample provided the 30 T cell receptor beta chains below, sequenced in a study of a mutant IDH1 vaccine in newly diagnosed glioma. No antigens are known for them. Time point meaning: week 11, during vaccination. Vaccine doses each comprised 300 ug of mutant IDH1 20-mer peptide, with topical imiquimod. Measured with immunoSEQ multiplex PCR; TCRdb has only the in-frame clones, and not every one. This repertoire shows about 40,000 clones, 80% found once; its top ten account for about 16%. The starting material was peripheral blood mononuclear cells (PBMCs), obtained from a glioma patient whose treatment included an IDH1 peptide vaccine. The receptor set was obtained from a woman in her 30s with glioma. Some clones in this sample may be carry-over from other donors' samples.

V usage is TRBV5-1 and J usage is TRBJ2-5; D unclear. Germline-derived CDR1 and CDR2 are SGHRS and YFSETQ. The CDR3 spans 13 residues. Trimming took off 5 bases at V and 0 bases at J, with 8 bases between the two ends. The DNA for the CDR3 is TGCGCCAGCAGGCTAGAGTACCAAGAGACCCAGTACTTC. Encoded protein: CASRLEYQETQYF.

The chain carries TRBV7-2 and TRBJ2-3; D is possibly TRBD2 (6 bases). Germline CDR1 reads SGHTA; CDR2 reads FQGNSA. The V and J ends lost 0 bases and 6 bases respectively, with 13 bases between them. This CDR3 comprises 15 residues. For the CDR3, the DNA is TGTGCCAGCAGCTTAGCGGGAGGTAGGGTGGATACGCAGTATTTT. Its protein product is CASSLAGGRVDTQYF.

This clone occurred a few times. The J gene is TRBJ1-2, the V gene TRBV7-5. TRBV7-5 is shown as a pseudogene. The CDR3 spans 16 residues. The CDR3, as DNA: TGTGCCAGAAGCTTAGCTGAGGGGGGCGAGGACTATGGCTACACCTTC. Translation: CARSLAEGGEDYGYTF.

The chain couples TRBV6-5 to TRBJ2-1; 15 nucleotides line up with TRBD2. With 5 bases clipped from V and 7 bases from J, the junction kept 3 bases outside the gene matches. This CDR3 region has 15 residues. The germline V gene encodes CDR1 MNHEY and CDR2 SVGAGI. The DNA for the CDR3 is TGTGCCAGCAGTCGGGGGACTAGCGGGAGGAATGAGCAGTTCTTC. This translates into CASSRGTSGRNEQFF.

The chain has TRBV5-5 and TRBJ1-5; D remains unclear. The CDR3 has 13 residues. The germline CDR1 and CDR2 sequences are SGHKS and YYEKEE (reference sequence). Trimming cost V 2 bases and J 4 bases, with 7 bases left between them. In DNA, the CDR3 is TGTGCCAGCAGCTTACTCCCTAATCAGCCCCAGCATTTT. It translates to CASSLLPNQPQHF.

The V call is TRBV18, the J call TRBJ1-1; D not resolved. V was trimmed by 1 base and J by 1 base, leaving 7 bases between them. Germline CDR1 KGHSH, CDR2 LQKENI. The CDR3 is 14 amino acids. Here the CDR3 reads CASSPQRENTEAFF. CDR3 DNA sequence: TGTGCCAGCTCACCACAGAGGGAGAACACTGAAGCTTTCTTT.

The rearrangement uses TRBV6-1 and TRBJ2-3; no definite D call. Trimming removed 7 bases at V and 8 bases at J, with 19 bases between. Germline values: CDR1 MNHNS, CDR2 SASEGT. The CDR3 extends over 14 amino acids. The CDR3 loop reads CASKTLRNIATQYF. CDR3 nucleotide sequence: TGTGCCAGCAAAACCCTTAGGAACATAGCTACGCAGTATTTT.

A single count supports this clone. The chain joins TRBV6-1 to TRBJ2-1; D remains unclear. CDR1 and CDR2 from the germline V gene are MNHNS and SASEGT. The V end lost 3 bases, the J end lost 6 bases, and 3 bases lay between the germline ends. This CDR3 contains 11 residues. The CDR3 region is CASSEVNEQFF. As DNA, the CDR3 is TGTGCCAGCAGTGAGGTCAATGAGCAGTTCTTC.

The chain couples TRBV4-1 to TRBJ1-1; 8 bases are a match to TRBD1. Germline lookup yields CDR1 MGHRA and CDR2 YSYEKL. This CDR3 has 15 residues. V was clipped by 3 bases and J by 5 bases; unmatched bases: 8. CDR3 amino acids: CASSQDRERQTEAFF. In DNA, the CDR3 is TGCGCCAGCAGCCAGGACAGGGAGAGGCAAACTGAAGCTTTCTTT.

The chain is built from TRBV7-6 and TRBJ2-1; D is unresolved. In germline, CDR1 is SGHVS, CDR2 FNYEAQ. The CDR3 runs to 12 residues. V was pared by 4 bases and J by 2 bases, with 3 bases between. CDR3 region: CASSSTYNEQFF. Written as DNA, the CDR3 is TGTGCCAGCAGCTCCACCTACAATGAGCAGTTCTTC.

This chain joins TRBV28 and TRBJ1-1; TRBD1 is a possible D gene (5 bases). Germline V lookup: CDR1 MDHEN, CDR2 SYDVKM. The CDR3 consists of 12 residues. Trimming pared 3 bases from V and 7 bases from J, leaving 9 bases between. CDR3 residues: CASSFVGVEAFF. In nucleotides, the CDR3 is TGTGCCAGCAGTTTTGTGGGGGTTGAAGCTTTCTTT.

This sequence joins TRBV9 and TRBJ2-7, with D hard to call. Germline CDR1 SGDLS, CDR2 YYNGEE. The CDR3 is 13 residues long. The V gene lost 4 bases and the J gene lost 4 bases, with 12 bases spanning the gap. The CDR3 protein is CASSSPGVYEQYF. The CDR3 coding sequence is TGTGCCAGCAGCTCCCCTGGTGTGTACGAGCAGTACTTC.

The J gene is TRBJ1-3, the V gene TRBV6-5; 7 bases map to TRBD1. Germline loops: CDR1 MNHEY, CDR2 SVGAGI. The J segment lost 0 bases and the V segment lost 5 bases, leaving 4 bases of the junction unmatched. This CDR3 is built from 15 residues. The CDR3 region has the DNA TGTGCCAGCAGTACAACAGGGGACTCTGGAAACACCATATATTTT. This translates into CASSTTGDSGNTIYF.

The chain carries TRBV9 and TRBJ1-2, with a weak D call TRBD1 (5 bases). V gave up 7 bases and J gave up 6 bases, with 10 bases separating them. The CDR3 runs 11 residues. CDR1 is SGDLS and CDR2 is YYNGEE in the germline V gene. The CDR3 DNA sequence: TGTGCCAGCGGTCCGGGGCATGGCTACACCTTC. The encoded protein is CASGPGHGYTF.

This clone has just a few counts. This rearrangement joins TRBV4-2 to TRBJ2-1; D gene ambiguous. CDR1 is LGHNA, CDR2 YNFKEQ, per germline. The CDR3 sequence is 12 residues long. V lost 2 bases, J lost 9 bases, and 8 bases lay in between. DNA of the CDR3: TGTGCCAGCAGCCAAACCCGGACTGAGCAGTTCTTC. Residues: CASSQTRTEQFF.

A word on this clone: The junction shows a germline mismatch at one end, possibly a read error. The chain uses TRBV7-7 and TRBJ2-2; 9 positions agree with TRBD2. The CDR3 is 17 amino acids. Germline V gene sequence: CDR1 SSHAT, CDR2 FNYEAQ (reference sequence). DNA of the CDR3: TGTGCTAGCAGCCCCCAGTCGGCTAGCGGGATCACCGGGGAGCTGTTTTTT. Translating it yields CASSPQSASGITGELFF.

V is TRBV28 and J is TRBJ1-2, with D uncertain. This CDR3 has 12 amino acids. The germline V and J ends were trimmed by 4 bases and 5 bases, with 8 bases remaining between them. CDR1 and CDR2 (germline): MDHEN, SYDVKM. The CDR3, as DNA: TGTGCCAGCAGTTCGGACGTATATGGCTACACCTTC. Its protein is CASSSDVYGYTF.

The rearrangement joins TRBV19 to TRBJ2-3, with TRBD2 identical over 8 bases. Germline-derived CDR1 and CDR2 are LNHDA and SQIVND (reference sequence). Germline trimming cut 5 bases from V and 2 bases from J; bases unmatched to any gene: 6. This CDR3 contains 15 residues. The CDR3 loop reads CASSPLAGTTDTQYF. The DNA for the CDR3 is TGTGCCAGTAGTCCCTTAGCGGGGACCACAGATACGCAGTATTTT.

The chain has TRBV2 and TRBJ2-7; D remains unclear. The CDR3 sequence is 12 residues long. The V and J ends lost 8 bases and 2 bases respectively, with 10 bases between them. CDR1 SNHLY and CDR2 FYNNEI come from the germline V gene. CDR3 loop: CASAGDTYEQYF. The CDR3 nucleotides are TGTGCCAGCGCAGGTGACACCTACGAGCAGTACTTC.

J is TRBJ2-7 and V is TRBV29-1; TRBD1 aligns across 9 bases. V was pared by 7 bases and J by 5 bases, with 9 bases of the junction left unmatched. This CDR3 is built from 13 residues. Germline values: CDR1 SQVTM, CDR2 ANQGSEA. The DNA for the CDR3 is TGCAGCGCCGCACACAGGGGGCAGGACGAGCAGTACTTC. As protein: CSAAHRGQDEQYF.

The V gene is TRBV6-1, the J gene TRBJ1-2, with D perhaps matching TRBD1 (6 bases). The CDR3 loop spans 12 amino acids. V gave up 7 bases and J gave up 8 bases, with 14 bases separating them. Germline loops: CDR1 MNHNS, CDR2 SASEGT. CDR3 region: CASKQGLRGYTF. The CDR3 coding sequence is TGTGCCAGCAAGCAGGGGCTAAGGGGCTACACCTTC.

This chain uses TRBV21-1 with TRBJ1-1; no DNA check was done on the table's D call, TRBD1. TRBV21-1 is recorded as a pseudogene. The CDR3 totals 17 residues. The CDR3 DNA reads TGTGCCAGCAGCAAAGATACAGGGGACGTGTTTTACACTGAAGCTTTCTTT. Its protein is CASSKDTGDVFYTEAFF.

CDR3 coding DNA: TGTGCCAGCACCCTGGAGAGCGGGAGATTGTACGAGCAGTACTTC. It translates to CASTLESGRLYEQYF. The chain recombines TRBV11-2 with TRBJ2-7; TRBD2 matches 8 bases. The J segment lost 4 bases and the V segment lost 7 bases, leaving 12 bases of the junction unmatched. Germline CDR1 reads SGHAT; CDR2 reads FQNNGV. The CDR3 sequence is 15 residues long. Full variable domain (outside the CDR3, taken from reference TRBV11-2 and TRBJ2-7): EAGVAQSPRYKIIEKRQSVAFWCNPISGHATLYWYQQILGQGPKLLIQFQNNGVVDDSQLPKDRFSAERLKGVDSTLKIQPAKLEDSAVYLCASTLESGRLYEQYFGPGTRLTVT.

J is TRBJ1-6 and V is TRBV30; possibly TRBD1 for D (5 bases). With 5 bases removed from V and 5 bases from J, the gap between germline ends came to 16 bases. In germline, CDR1 is GTSNPN, CDR2 SVGIG (reference sequence). This CDR3 comprises 15 residues. This CDR3 is CAWGHLGEDNSPLHF. The DNA of the CDR3 is TGTGCCTGGGGCCACCTGGGGGAGGATAATTCACCCCTCCACTTT.

The chain combines TRBV5-3 with TRBJ1-1; D is uncertain. TRBV5-3 counts as an open reading frame of uncertain function. Trimming pared 3 bases from V and 11 bases from J, leaving 11 bases between. The CDR3 is 11 amino acids. CDR3 sequence reads: CARSSRAPAFF. CDR3 DNA sequence: TGTGCCAGAAGCTCAAGGGCTCCCGCTTTCTTT.

The chain employs TRBV6-7 and TRBJ1-2; D gene unclear. TRBV6-7 qualifies as an ORF whose function is uncertain. The length of the CDR3 is 14 residues. The V gene lost 2 bases and the J gene lost 7 bases, with 14 bases spanning the gap. CDR3 DNA: TGTGCCAGCAGTTACGACGACATCTGGTGTGGCTACACCTTC. This gives the protein CASSYDDIWCGYTF.

The CDR3 DNA sequence: TGTGCCAGCAGCGCTGGGGACGGGGGCCCCCAGCATTTT. Translating it yields CASSAGDGGPQHF. The chain carries TRBV7-6 and TRBJ1-5; possibly TRBD1 for D (6 bases). CDR3 length equals 13 residues. Germline V gene data show CDR1 as SGHVS and CDR2 as FNYEAQ. V lost 5 bases and J lost 10, with 15 bases in between.

The V and J genes are TRBV5-4 and TRBJ2-7; D possibly uses TRBD1 or TRBD2 (6 bases each). Germline values: CDR1 SGHNT, CDR2 YYREEE (reference sequence). The CDR3 is made up of 15 amino acids. The germline V and J ends were trimmed by 3 bases and 2 bases, with 15 bases remaining between them. The CDR3 sequence is CASSWGAQNPYEQYF. CDR3 bases: TGTGCCAGCAGCTGGGGGGCCCAGAACCCCTACGAGCAGTACTTC.

The V gene is TRBV4-1, the J gene TRBJ1-2; D unresolved. The germline V gene has CDR1 MGHRA and CDR2 YSYEKL. V was pared by 1 base and J by 0 bases, with 9 bases between. The CDR3 runs 15 residues. The CDR3 reads CASSQVPGSNYGYTF. CDR3 bases: TGCGCCAGCAGCCAAGTCCCCGGATCTAACTATGGCTACACCTTC.

The chain employs TRBV15 and TRBJ2-2; D is unresolved. Germline V lookup: CDR1 LNHNV, CDR2 YYDKDF (reference sequence). Trimming shortened V by 1 base and J by 4 bases, and 10 bases separated the two germline ends. This CDR3 has 15 residues. CDR3 in amino acids: CATSRGLNGTGELFF. The CDR3 region has the DNA TGTGCCACCAGCAGAGGACTGAACGGCACCGGGGAGCTGTTTTTT.